This passage covers 20 T cell receptor beta chains from one sample sequenced in a study of T cells in Graves' hyperthyroidism and ophthalmopathy. Amplification targeted TCR beta CDR3 regions from RNA transcripts. TCR CDR3 underwent first-round RT-PCR with the HTBI primer set. TCRdb re-analysed the multiplex PCR reads in MiXCR, keeping a single row per CDR3 protein. The sample yields about 500,000 distinct CDR3 sequences, about 15% seen once. What was sequenced was blood. The receptors stem from a woman aged 18 to 35 with Graves' hyperthyroidism.

This clonotype has a count of ten or more. The CDR3 loop reads CAWSVGDRQPQHF. CDR3 sequence (DNA): TGTGCCTGGAGTGTTGGGGACAGGCAGCCCCAGCATTTT. The chain links TRBV30 to TRBJ1-5, with TRBD1 matching over 8 bases. CDR3 length equals 13 residues. The V segment lost 0 bases and the J segment 7 bases; nucleotides outside the gene matches: 2. CDR1 and CDR2 from the germline V gene are GTSNPN and SVGIG (reference sequence).

This clonotype showed up many times. This chain joins TRBV10-3 and TRBJ1-2; 9 bases map to TRBD1. V shed 3 bases and J 2 bases; nucleotides not matched to a gene: 4. This CDR3 region has 15 residues. Germline V gene lookup returns CDR1 ENHRY and CDR2 SYGVKD. The CDR3 region is CAISDSGTGNYGYTF. CDR3 bases: TGTGCCATCAGTGACTCCGGGACAGGGAACTATGGCTACACCTTC.

At least ten counts were recorded for this clonotype. This rearrangement joins TRBV10-3 to TRBJ2-3; 10 bases fit TRBD2. Germline V gene sequence: CDR1 ENHRY, CDR2 SYGVKD. V shed 7 bases and J 4 bases; nucleotides not matched to a gene: 11. The CDR3 covers 16 residues. DNA of the CDR3: TGTGCCATCAATACTATAGCGGGAGGAGGTGCAGATACGCAGTATTTT. As protein: CAINTIAGGGADTQYF.

At least ten counts were recorded for this clonotype. The genes are TRBV3-1 and TRBJ1-1; TRBD1 agrees at 7 bases. This CDR3 is built from 13 residues. CDR1 is LGHDT, CDR2 YNNKEL, per germline (reference sequence). V gave up 0 bases and J gave up 8 bases; unmatched junction bases: 3. The CDR3 loop reads CASSQEGTAEAFF. DNA of the CDR3: TGTGCCAGCAGCCAAGAAGGGACAGCCGAAGCTTTCTTT.

The table lists this clonotype with a few counts. V usage is TRBV6-1 and J usage is TRBJ2-4; no firm D call. V lost 9 bases, J lost 4 bases, and 10 bases lay in between. This CDR3 region has 12 residues. Germline V gene lookup returns CDR1 MNHNS and CDR2 SASEGT. The CDR3 reads CASRTAKNIQYF. Written as DNA, the CDR3 is TGTGCCAGTCGGACCGCTAAAAACATTCAGTACTTC.

This clonotype was detected ten times or more. The chain has TRBV19 and TRBJ1-5; no clear D. Per germline, CDR1 LNHDA and CDR2 SQIVND (reference sequence). This CDR3 has 12 residues. Trimming cost V 5 bases and J 6 bases, with 8 bases left between them. In DNA, the CDR3 is TGTGCCAGTAGTCTGGACCGTCAGCCCCAGCATTTT. Protein: CASSLDRQPQHF.

The chain joins TRBV7-9 to TRBJ2-1, with 9 bases matching TRBD2. Germline-derived CDR1 and CDR2 are SEHNR and FQNEAQ (reference sequence). The V segment lost 1 base and the J segment 8 bases; nucleotides outside the gene matches: 6. The CDR3 loop spans 15 amino acids. The CDR3 nucleotides read TGTGCCAGCAGCTTAGTGGCTAGCGGGGTCGATGAGCAGTTCTTC. This sequence encodes CASSLVASGVDEQFF.

This clonotype appeared a few times. This chain links TRBV9 with TRBJ1-5; tentative D call: TRBD1 (5 bases). Trimming removed 4 bases from V and 2 bases from J, with 13 bases in between. The germline CDR1 and CDR2 sequences are SGDLS and YYNGEE. This CDR3 is built from 15 residues. The CDR3 is CASSTGAGGNQPQHF. DNA for the CDR3: TGTGCCAGCAGCACTGGGGCTGGGGGCAATCAGCCCCAGCATTTT.

The rearrangement joins TRBV7-2 to TRBJ2-6; TRBD1 might be the D (6 bases). The germline V gene encodes CDR1 SGHTA and CDR2 FQGNSA. V was clipped by 0 bases and J by 10 bases, with 16 bases between them. This CDR3 has 16 residues. The CDR3 region is CASSLAPRTVGNVLTF. CDR3 nucleotide sequence: TGTGCCAGCAGCTTAGCGCCAAGGACAGTCGGGAACGTCCTGACTTTC. Looking up the rest from reference TRBV7-2 and TRBJ2-6 gives the full variable domain: GAGVSQSPSNKVTEKGKDVELRCDPISGHTALYWYRQSLGQGLEFLIYFQGNSAPDKSGLPSDRFSAERTGGSVSTLTIQRTQQEDSAVYLCASSLAPRTVGNVLTFGAGSRLTVL.

This clonotype turned up a few times. The gene calls are TRBV29-1 and TRBJ2-1; D not certain. Germline assignment: CDR1 SQVTM and CDR2 ANQGSEA. Deletions cut 3 bases from V and 7 bases from J, with 7 bases between. CDR3 length: 11 residues. As DNA, the CDR3 is TGCAGCGTTGAGACGGGTAATGAGCAGTTCTTC. This translates into CSVETGNEQFF.

This clonotype was counted many times. This chain connects TRBV19 to TRBJ1-4; unclear D gene. The V gene lost 5 bases and the J gene lost 4 bases, with 11 bases spanning the gap. The CDR3 is 14 residues long. The germline V gene encodes CDR1 LNHDA and CDR2 SQIVND (reference sequence). The CDR3 here is CASSPGSYNEKLFF. The CDR3 nucleotides are TGTGCCAGTAGTCCAGGATCTTATAATGAAAAACTGTTTTTT.

This clonotype came up many times. The chain carries TRBV30 and TRBJ1-1; no firm D call. V gave up 3 bases and J gave up 3 bases, with 11 bases separating them. Germline lookup yields CDR1 GTSNPN and CDR2 SVGIG (reference sequence). The length of the CDR3 is 13 residues. This chain's CDR3 is CAWRWGVYTEAFF. CDR3 in DNA: TGTGCCTGGAGGTGGGGAGTTTACACTGAAGCTTTCTTT.

This clonotype was observed many times. The chain couples TRBV11-2 to TRBJ1-1; tentatively, D is TRBD1 (5 bases). The CDR3 extends over 14 amino acids. The V gene's germline CDR1 is SGHAT and CDR2 FQNNGV. The V end was cut by 3 bases, the J end by 1 base, with 9 bases between. The CDR3 region has the DNA TGTGCCAGCAGCTTGACAGAGAGGAACACTGAAGCTTTCTTT. This codes for CASSLTERNTEAFF.

The chain uses TRBV24-1 and TRBJ2-7, with D unclear. Germline-derived CDR1 and CDR2 are KGHDR and SFDVKD. The CDR3 is 12 residues long. V dropped 4 bases and J dropped 7 bases, with 10 bases sitting between them. Written as DNA, the CDR3 is TGTGCCACCAGTGACAGACTCGGGGAGCAGTACTTC. It is translated as CATSDRLGEQYF.

This chain links TRBV20-1 with TRBJ2-1; 8 nucleotides align to TRBD1. The CDR3 has 12 amino acids. CDR1 DFQATT and CDR2 SNEGSKA come from the germline V gene (reference sequence). With 3 bases clipped from V and 6 bases from J, the junction kept 1 base outside the gene matches. The CDR3 region has the DNA TGCAGTGCTAGTGGGACAGGCAATGAGCAGTTCTTC. This translates into CSASGTGNEQFF.

This clonotype has ten or more counts. The chain recombines TRBV7-2 with TRBJ2-4; perhaps TRBD2 as D (7 bases). The V and J ends lost 2 bases and 8 bases respectively, with 13 bases between them. This CDR3 comprises 14 residues. Germline CDR1 is SGHTA and CDR2 is FQGNSA. The CDR3 here is CASSLMGEGDIQYF. Here the CDR3 DNA reads TGTGCCAGCAGCTTAATGGGGGAGGGGGACATTCAGTACTTC.

This clonotype was recorded a few times. This rearrangement joins TRBV7-9 to TRBJ2-1; 7 nucleotides line up with TRBD1. CDR3 length equals 15 residues. V dropped 8 bases and J dropped 0; count of bases not matched to a gene: 7. Germline values: CDR1 SEHNR, CDR2 FQNEAQ (reference sequence). Here the CDR3 DNA reads TGTGCCAGCCTAGGGACAGTCAGCTCCTACAATGAGCAGTTCTTC. Protein sequence: CASLGTVSSYNEQFF.

This clonotype was detected ten times or more. The chain is built from TRBV12-3 or TRBV12-4 and TRBJ1-1; D is undetermined. V was cut by 4 bases and J by 3 bases, with 3 bases left in between. The CDR3 is made up of 11 amino acids. CDR3 in DNA: TGTGCCAGCAGTTGGGACACTGAAGCTTTCTTT. It is translated as CASSWDTEAFF.

This clonotype was counted many times. J is TRBJ2-1 and V is TRBV2; 10 nucleotides line up with TRBD2. The ends lost 6 bases at V and 7 bases at J; junction bases unmatched: 6. Germline CDR1 SNHLY, CDR2 FYNNEI. The CDR3 totals 14 residues. The CDR3 DNA reads as TGTGCCAGCAGCCCTTCGACTAGCGGGAATGAGCAGTTCTTC. Translation gives CASSPSTSGNEQFF.

At least ten counts were recorded for this clonotype. The chain has TRBV5-1 and TRBJ2-7, with TRBD1 matching 8 bases. CDR3 size: 14 residues. CDR1 is SGHRS and CDR2 is YFSETQ in the germline V gene. The V and J ends lost 4 bases and 4 bases, in that order; junction bases with no gene match: 7. The CDR3: CASSIDRGPYEQYF. CDR3 DNA sequence: TGCGCCAGCAGCATCGACAGGGGACCTTACGAGCAGTACTTC.